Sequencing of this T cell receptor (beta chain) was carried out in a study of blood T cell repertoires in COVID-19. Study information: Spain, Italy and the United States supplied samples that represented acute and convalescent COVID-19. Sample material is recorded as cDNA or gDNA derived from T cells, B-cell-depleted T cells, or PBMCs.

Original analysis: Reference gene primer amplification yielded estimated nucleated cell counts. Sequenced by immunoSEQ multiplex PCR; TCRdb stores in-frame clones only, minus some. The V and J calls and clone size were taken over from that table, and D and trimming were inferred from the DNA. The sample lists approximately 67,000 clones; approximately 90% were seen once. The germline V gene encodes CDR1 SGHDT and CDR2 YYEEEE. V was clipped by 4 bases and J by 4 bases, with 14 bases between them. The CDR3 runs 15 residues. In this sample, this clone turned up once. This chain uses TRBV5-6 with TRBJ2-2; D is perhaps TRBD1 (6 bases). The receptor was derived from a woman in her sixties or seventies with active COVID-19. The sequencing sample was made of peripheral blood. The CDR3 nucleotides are TGTGCCAGCAGCCTAAGGGGGATGGGCACCGGGGAGCTGTTTTTT. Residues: CASSLRGMGTGELFF. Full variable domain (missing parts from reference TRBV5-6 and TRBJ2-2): DAGVTQSPTHLIKTRGQQVTLRCSPKSGHDTVSWYQQALGQGPQFIFQYYEEEERQRGNFPDRFSGHQFPNYSSELNVNALLLGDSALYLCASSLRGMGTGELFFGEGSRLTVL.